This T cell receptor (beta chain) was obtained from a study of cytomegalovirus exposure and HLA in healthy donors. Study-level results: Usually a TCR sequence was rare, but some public TCRs were found in many donors. In a later analysis, productive TCRs from donors in an Asian-associated ancestry cluster reportedly carried fewer N-insertions than the cohort mean.

The V end lost 2 bases, the J end lost 8 bases, and 23 bases lay between the germline ends. The CDR3 sequence is 17 residues long. Vbeta (60) and Jbeta (13) primers were used in the PCR. Generated by immunoSEQ multiplex PCR, the TCRdb table keeps only in-frame clones and is missing some. The table records about 37,000 clones, more than 80% of them present only once. A word on this clone: The antigen is undetermined.

The sequence was collected from a woman in her 40s in good health and CMV-seronegative. The chain carries TRBV5-3 and TRBJ1-5; a possible D gene is TRBD1 (5 bases). TRBV5-3 is an open reading frame whose function is uncertain. Sequencing was done on a sample of PBMCs. In nucleotides, the CDR3 is TGTGCCAGAAGCTTCCGGGGAGCCGGGACTGCCGAGGAGCCCCAGCATTTT. This codes for CARSFRGAGTAEEPQHF.